Here is one T cell receptor beta chain with its context. As yet, its antigen is unknown. The data originate from a study of siplizumab effects on memory and regulatory T cells. Study observations and caveats: Only a minor fraction of alloreactive clones mapped to unstimulated subsets. Assignment of a naive or memory phenotype failed for roughly 75-97% of the proliferating CD4+ or CD8+ clones. Siplizumab caused a significant drop in alloreactive sequences traceable to unstimulated CD4+ memory cells.

V shed 1 base and J shed 4 bases, with 5 bases lying between them. In germline, CDR1 is WSHSY, CDR2 SAAADI. The CDR3 is made up of 13 amino acids. Roughly 95,000 TCR templates per sample were assayed. Produced via immunoSEQ multiplex PCR; TCRdb's table is partial and in-frame only. The repertoire holds roughly 110,000 clones, around 95% seen once, with roughly 0.16% in the top ten. V is TRBV10-2 and J is TRBJ2-4; D is undetermined. The receptor's source is a human donor in good health. The sample comprised non-Treg CD4+ T cells sorted from blood. The CDR3 DNA sequence: TGCGCCAGCAGTGAGTGGTGGAAAAACATTCAGTACTTC. Its protein product is CASSEWWKNIQYF.